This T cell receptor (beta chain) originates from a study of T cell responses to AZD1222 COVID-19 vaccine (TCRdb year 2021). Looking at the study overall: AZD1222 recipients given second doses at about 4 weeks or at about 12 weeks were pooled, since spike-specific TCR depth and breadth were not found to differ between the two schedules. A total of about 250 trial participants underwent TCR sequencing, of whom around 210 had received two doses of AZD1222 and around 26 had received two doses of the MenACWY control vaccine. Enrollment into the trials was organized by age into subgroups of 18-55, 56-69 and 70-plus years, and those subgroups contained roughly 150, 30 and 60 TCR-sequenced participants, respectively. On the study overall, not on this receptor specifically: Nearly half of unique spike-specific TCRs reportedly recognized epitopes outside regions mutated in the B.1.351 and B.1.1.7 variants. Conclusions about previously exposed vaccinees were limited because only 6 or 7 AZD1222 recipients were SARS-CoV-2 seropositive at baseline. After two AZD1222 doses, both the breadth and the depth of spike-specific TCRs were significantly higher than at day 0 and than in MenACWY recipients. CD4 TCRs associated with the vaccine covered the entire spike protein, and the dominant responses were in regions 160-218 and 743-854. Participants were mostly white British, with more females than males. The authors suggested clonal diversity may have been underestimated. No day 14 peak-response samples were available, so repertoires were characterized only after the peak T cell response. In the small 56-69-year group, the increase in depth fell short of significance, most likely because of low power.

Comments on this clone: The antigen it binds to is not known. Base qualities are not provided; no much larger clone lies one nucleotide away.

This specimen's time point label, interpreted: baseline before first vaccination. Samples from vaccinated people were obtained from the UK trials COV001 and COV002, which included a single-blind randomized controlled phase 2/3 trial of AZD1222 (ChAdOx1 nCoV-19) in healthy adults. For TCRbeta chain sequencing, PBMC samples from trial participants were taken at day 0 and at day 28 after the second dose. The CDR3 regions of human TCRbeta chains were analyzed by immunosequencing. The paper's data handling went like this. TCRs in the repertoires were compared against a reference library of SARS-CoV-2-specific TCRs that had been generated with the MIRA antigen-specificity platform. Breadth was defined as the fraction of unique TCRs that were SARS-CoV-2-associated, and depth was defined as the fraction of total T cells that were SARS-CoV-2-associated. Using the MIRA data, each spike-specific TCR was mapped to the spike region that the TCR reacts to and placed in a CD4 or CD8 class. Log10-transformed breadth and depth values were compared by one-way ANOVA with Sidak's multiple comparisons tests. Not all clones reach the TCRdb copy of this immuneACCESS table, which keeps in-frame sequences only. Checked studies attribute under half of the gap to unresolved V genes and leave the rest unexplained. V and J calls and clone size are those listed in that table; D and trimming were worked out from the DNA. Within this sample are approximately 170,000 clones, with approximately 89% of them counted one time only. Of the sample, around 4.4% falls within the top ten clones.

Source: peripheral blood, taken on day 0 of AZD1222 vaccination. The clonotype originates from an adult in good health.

CDR3 region: CASSSTVYNEQFF. Here is the DNA: TGTGCCAGCTCATCGACAGTTTACAATGAGCAGTTCTTC. The V and J segments used are TRBV18 and TRBJ2-1; TRBD1 is a weak D gene call, 5 bases matching. The germline V gene yields KGHSH for CDR1 and LQKENI for CDR2. Its CDR3 holds 13 amino acids, cysteine through phenylalanine. The entry retains the CDR3 DNA only, 39 bases that are in frame from base 1. Trimming removed 5 bases from V and 4 bases from J, leaving 9 bases between the germline ends.